Here is one TCR beta chain with its context. This clone occurred a few times. Its antigen target is currently unknown. No qualities accompany the bases; no much larger clone lies one base away. Donors were healthy HIV-negative adults with no recently reported acute infections or vaccinations. Only Caucasian adults living in Nashville, Tennessee, USA were represented among the donors. CD4+ T cells were enriched through magnetic negative selection, after which naive cells were positively selected on CD45RA and the remaining negative fraction served as the memory subset. Blood was obtained by leukapheresis, after which PBMCs were separated by Ficoll-Histopaque density gradient centrifugation and cryopreserved in liquid nitrogen vapor phase. Analytical flow cytometry was used to check the purity and quantity of every magnetically sorted T cell population. Genomic DNA was isolated from every sorted fraction and measured by UV absorbance on a Nanodrop 2000c.

Using the deep immunoSEQ assay, multiplex PCR amplified TCR CDR3 regions from genomic DNA. For each cell subset, the extracted genomic DNA was distributed evenly across all wells of several immunoSEQ 96-well plates, and each plate served as one replicate. For sorted subsets, each replicate PCR was loaded with around 200 ng genomic DNA, equivalent to 30,000 to 35,000 T cell genomes. The purified libraries were quantified using a Qubit 3.0 fluorometer, sized with a Bioanalyzer 2100, and then quantified again using the KAPA Library Quantification kit. Every immunoSEQ 96-well plate was sequenced on a separate single-read 150-cycle Illumina NextSeq 550 flow cell. On the study's bioinformatics: Because the immunoSEQ output held only junctional sequences and lacked quality scores, the filtering could not match the filtering applied to full-length reads. Sequences were annotated with PyIR, a Python wrapper for IgBLAST v1.9, using IMGT germline references to assign V/J genes and CDR3. Reads with weak V/J assignments (E-value above 1e-6), missing CDR3, stop codons, out-of-frame junctions, or ambiguous translated residues were removed. V3J clonotypes were defined by identical inferred V gene, J gene, and CDR3 amino acid sequence. To compute the percentage overlap between repertoires, the number of shared unique clonotypes was divided by the size of the smaller repertoire. RTK rarefaction, the Chao1 estimator, and Recon v2.1 estimates of unobserved clonotypes were used to assess repertoire richness. OLGA was used to compute generation probabilities for all TCRbeta clonotypes that the gDNA method yielded from a handful of donors. This is the immuneACCESS table as TCRdb keeps it, with only in-frame sequences that have V and J called. A part of the clones is gone; compared with another copy, unresolved V genes explain less than half, and the rest is unexplained. V, J and clone size derive from that table, while D and trimming were established from the DNA sequence. This sample gives over 850,000 clones in total; 70% to 80% of them show up just once. The biggest ten clones account for 0.5% to 0.65% of the sample.

The data are from a study of shared clonotypes between healthy human individuals (dated by TCRdb to 2019 to 2021). About the study as a whole: The cohort comprised two women and three men aged 18 to 49 years. The study deeply sequenced blood TCR repertoires of about five healthy adults to estimate repertoire size and the extent of clonotype sharing between individuals. Each donor's leukapheresis produced roughly between roughly 0.9 and 9 billion PBMCs. Libraries were prepared and TCR repertoires were sequenced by different laboratories using diverse techniques, in order to increase sequencing depth and limit assay-specific biases. For each donor, CD4 naive and CD4 memory were each run on three plates, CD8 naive on two plates, and CD8 memory on one plate.

Beyond this particular receptor, the publication reports: Incomplete sequencing was indicated by rarefaction of sorted-subset datasets, despite the large sequencing depth. The genetic and exposure-history diversity represented was limited by the small number of donors. Based on pairwise subsampling, the degree of clonotype sharing among donors was expected to be affected by sequencing depth. Only blood was sampled, and tissue TCR repertoires likely differ from those in blood. Compared with non-shared clonotypes, clonotypes shared by all four sorted-subset donors had higher generation probabilities. About 5% of naive CD4, 3.5% of naive CD8, approximately 2.2% of memory CD4, and 0.35% to 0.5% of memory CD8 clonotypes were shared across several donors. Larger estimated clonotype richness was generally found for naive subsets than for memory subsets.

A distance of 9 bases separates the germline ends of V and J, which lose 3 bases and 0 bases respectively. CDR1 and CDR2 were assigned from the germline V gene (reference sequence) as LNHDA and SQIVND. The CDR3 numbers 15 residues from cysteine through phenylalanine. The retained sequence is limited to the CDR3, 45 bases, with the frame set at the first base. The sequence was obtained from a young man in good health. Some clones in this sample may be carry-over from other donors' samples. The V gene is TRBV19 and the J gene is TRBJ1-5, and TRBD1 may be the D gene, going by 6 matching bases. Sequencing was carried out using memory CD4+ T cells from PBMCs. The sample's cell subset or site label is to be understood as: CD45RA-negative fraction. The CDR3 is CASSIGQTSNQPQHF. The sequenced DNA is TGTGCCAGTAGTATCGGACAGACTAGCAATCAGCCCCAGCATTTT. With the portions outside the CDR3 filled from the reference TRBV19 and TRBJ1-5 genes, the complete variable region becomes DGGITQSPKYLFRKEGQNVTLSCEQNLNHDAMYWYRQDPGQGLRLIYYSQIVNDFQKGDIAEGYSVSREKKESFPLTVTSAQKNPTAFYLCASSIGQTSNQPQHFGDGTRLSIL.